This is a list of T cell receptor beta chains from one sample in a study of blood T cell repertoires in COVID-19. The protocol was immunoSEQ multiplex PCR, while the TCRdb copy is restricted to in-frame clones and leaves out a portion. The sample carries a few hundred thousand clones, 89% recorded once. What was sequenced was peripheral blood. The source is a man aged 45 to 65 with acute or convalescent COVID-19. The CDR3 runs from the conserved cysteine through the conserved F or W. The D gene is left open where the match is weak. Clone sizes are given selectively: once, few, many, or a class where the clone is expanded.

j_gene: TRBJ1-1
d_gene: NA
v_gene: TRBV18
abundance: NA
CDR3nt: TGTGCCAGCTCACGGGACTCAAACACTGAAGCTTTCTTT
CDR3aa: CASSRDSNTEAFF

j_gene: TRBJ2-3
d_gene: TRBD2
v_gene: TRBV5-6
abundance: once
CDR3nt: TGTGCCAGCAGCTTTCTAGCGGGGCCGGGAGATACGCAGTATTTT
CDR3aa: CASSFLAGPGDTQYF

j_gene: TRBJ1-1
d_gene: NA
v_gene: TRBV9
abundance: NA
CDR3nt: TGTGCCAGCAGCGTAGAACCAGGGAGGATGGTCACTGAAGCTTTCTTT
CDR3aa: CASSVEPGRMVTEAFF

j_gene: TRBJ1-1
d_gene: NA
v_gene: TRBV3-1/TRBV3-2
abundance: NA
CDR3nt: TGTGCCAGCAGCCAAGCGGTGTCCACTGAAGCTTTCTTT
CDR3aa: CASSQAVSTEAFF

j_gene: TRBJ2-1
d_gene: NA
v_gene: TRBV4-1
abundance: NA
CDR3nt: TGCGCCAGCAGCCAACCCCCTAGCGCCACCTACAATGAGCAGTTCTTC
CDR3aa: CASSQPPSATYNEQFF

j_gene: TRBJ1-5
d_gene: NA
v_gene: TRBV9
abundance: NA
CDR3nt: TGTGCCAGCAGCTTCACGTGGGGGGGAGATCAGCCCCAGCATTTT
CDR3aa: CASSFTWGGDQPQHF

j_gene: TRBJ1-4
d_gene: NA
v_gene: TRBV20-1
abundance: NA
CDR3nt: TGCAGTGCTAGTGAGGCAGTTGCAACTAATGAAAAACTGTTTTTT
CDR3aa: CSASEAVATNEKLFF

j_gene: TRBJ1-6
d_gene: NA
v_gene: TRBV7-2
abundance: few
CDR3nt: TGTGCCAGCAGCTCCCAGGGGATATCCCTCCACTTT
CDR3aa: CASSSQGISLHF

j_gene: TRBJ1-2
d_gene: NA
v_gene: TRBV7-8
abundance: NA
CDR3nt: TGTGCCAGCAGCCGTACGGTTAACTATGGCTACACCTTC
CDR3aa: CASSRTVNYGYTF

j_gene: TRBJ1-1
d_gene: NA
v_gene: TRBV18
abundance: NA
CDR3nt: TGTGCCAGCTCACCACCGAGGGTGAGAGACACTGAAGCTTTCTTT
CDR3aa: CASSPPRVRDTEAFF

j_gene: TRBJ2-7
d_gene: TRBD1
v_gene: TRBV19
abundance: NA
CDR3nt: TGTGCCAGTAGTCACATAGGACAGGGGAAGGTCCTCGAGCAGTACTTC
CDR3aa: CASSHIGQGKVLEQYF

j_gene: TRBJ1-2
d_gene: TRBD1
v_gene: TRBV5-1
abundance: NA
CDR3nt: TGCGCCAGCAGCACCCTCCAGGGGGACTATGGCTACACCTTC
CDR3aa: CASSTLQGDYGYTF

j_gene: TRBJ1-1
d_gene: NA
v_gene: TRBV4-1
abundance: NA
CDR3nt: TGCGCCAGCAGCCCGCGGGAGTTTGTCACTGAAGCTTTCTTT
CDR3aa: CASSPREFVTEAFF

j_gene: TRBJ1-5
d_gene: TRBD1
v_gene: TRBV6-6
abundance: NA
CDR3nt: TGTGCCAGCAGTCTAGACCCCCCTGGACAGGTAATACAAGTAAATCAGCCCCAGCATTTT
CDR3aa: CASSLDPPGQVIQVNQPQHF

j_gene: TRBJ2-5
d_gene: NA
v_gene: TRBV7-2
abundance: NA
CDR3nt: TGTGCCAGCAGCCCGACTCAAGAGACCCAGTACTTC
CDR3aa: CASSPTQETQYF

j_gene: TRBJ1-1
d_gene: NA
v_gene: TRBV5-1
abundance: NA
CDR3nt: TGCGCCAGCAGTTCCCAGGAGAACACTGAAGCTTTCTTT
CDR3aa: CASSSQENTEAFF

j_gene: TRBJ2-3
d_gene: NA
v_gene: TRBV5-8
abundance: NA
CDR3nt: TGTGCCAGCTCAGAGAGGGCTACGCAGTATTTT
CDR3aa: CASSERATQYF

j_gene: TRBJ2-1
d_gene: NA
v_gene: TRBV5-4
abundance: NA
CDR3nt: TGTGCCAGCAGCTTGTTCGCCTTGAGCGCCTCCTACAATGAGCAGTTCTTC
CDR3aa: CASSLFALSASYNEQFF

j_gene: TRBJ2-2
d_gene: TRBD1
v_gene: TRBV18
abundance: NA
CDR3nt: TGTGCCAGCTCACCACGACAGGGGGACACCGGGGAGCTGTTTTTT
CDR3aa: CASSPRQGDTGELFF

j_gene: TRBJ1-2
d_gene: NA
v_gene: TRBV3-1/TRBV3-2
abundance: NA
CDR3nt: TGTGCCAGCAGCCAAGGCAGGGGTGACTATGGCTACACCTTC
CDR3aa: CASSQGRGDYGYTF

j_gene: TRBJ1-3
d_gene: NA
v_gene: TRBV19
abundance: NA
CDR3nt: TGTGCCAGTAGTCCTCCCCCTGGCAGGGGAGACTCTGGAAACACCATATATTTT
CDR3aa: CASSPPPGRGDSGNTIYF

j_gene: TRBJ2-2
d_gene: NA
v_gene: TRBV13
abundance: NA
CDR3nt: TGTGCCAGCAGCTTAGTGGGGGGGGGCGCCACCGGGGAGCTGTTTTTT
CDR3aa: CASSLVGGGATGELFF

j_gene: TRBJ2-7
d_gene: NA
v_gene: TRBV15
abundance: once
CDR3nt: TGTGCCGCGGGGAGGGGGAGCTCCTACGAGCAGTACTTC
CDR3aa: CAAGRGSSYEQYF

j_gene: TRBJ2-3
d_gene: NA
v_gene: TRBV9
abundance: NA
CDR3nt: TGTGCCAGCAGCGTAGTGGTAGCTCCCCCAGATACGCAGTATTTT
CDR3aa: CASSVVVAPPDTQYF

j_gene: TRBJ2-5
d_gene: TRBD2
v_gene: TRBV3-1/TRBV3-2
abundance: NA
CDR3nt: TGTGCCAGCAGCCTTCGCCTAGCGGGGTGGCCCCGAGAGACCCAGTACTTC
CDR3aa: CASSLRLAGWPRETQYF

j_gene: TRBJ1-5
d_gene: NA
v_gene: TRBV12-3/TRBV12-4
abundance: NA
CDR3nt: TGTGCCAGCACCTTGGGCAGCAATCAGCCCCAGCATTTT
CDR3aa: CASTLGSNQPQHF

j_gene: TRBJ2-3
d_gene: TRBD2
v_gene: TRBV10-3
abundance: once
CDR3nt: TGTGCCATCAGTGACCGACTCCGGGGGGGGAGTTCGGATACGCAGTATTTT
CDR3aa: CAISDRLRGGSSDTQYF

j_gene: TRBJ1-2
d_gene: NA
v_gene: TRBV7-9
abundance: NA
CDR3nt: TGTGCCTTGGGGGACACTATCTATGGCTACACCTTC
CDR3aa: CALGDTIYGYTF

j_gene: TRBJ1-5
d_gene: NA
v_gene: TRBV13
abundance: NA
CDR3nt: TGTGCCAGCAGCCGATTCCGAGGGCCCCAGCATTTT
CDR3aa: CASSRFRGPQHF

j_gene: TRBJ1-2
d_gene: NA
v_gene: TRBV6-6
abundance: NA
CDR3nt: TGTGCCAGCAGACAGGGTTCGGGTTATGGCTACACCTTC
CDR3aa: CASRQGSGYGYTF

j_gene: TRBJ1-1
d_gene: TRBD1
v_gene: TRBV18
abundance: NA
CDR3nt: TGTGCCAGCTCAGTCCCGGGACAGGGAGCTGAAGCTTTCTTT
CDR3aa: CASSVPGQGAEAFF

j_gene: TRBJ2-7
d_gene: TRBD1
v_gene: TRBV15
abundance: NA
CDR3nt: TGTGCCACCAGCAGAACCGGACAGGGAAGTGTGGTCGAGCAGTACTTC
CDR3aa: CATSRTGQGSVVEQYF

j_gene: TRBJ1-2
d_gene: TRBD1
v_gene: TRBV10-2
abundance: NA
CDR3nt: TGCGCCAGCAGTGAACGTCAGGGGGCTCTCTATGGCTACACCTTC
CDR3aa: CASSERQGALYGYTF

j_gene: TRBJ2-7
d_gene: TRBD1
v_gene: TRBV30
abundance: once
CDR3nt: TGTGCCTGGATGGACAGGTGGTTGTCCTACGAGCAGTACTTC
CDR3aa: CAWMDRWLSYEQYF

j_gene: TRBJ2-1
d_gene: NA
v_gene: TRBV19
abundance: once
CDR3nt: TGTGCCAGTAGTATAGGGTGGCGGGGAAGGAGCTCCTACAATGAGCAGTTCTTC
CDR3aa: CASSIGWRGRSSYNEQFF

j_gene: TRBJ2-1
d_gene: NA
v_gene: TRBV3-1/TRBV3-2
abundance: NA
CDR3nt: TGTGCCAGCAGCAGTACTAGCTACCACAATGAGCAGTTCTTC
CDR3aa: CASSSTSYHNEQFF